These 32 T cell receptor beta chains originate from one sample sequenced in a study of Ad26.COV2.S vaccination and SARS-CoV-2 variants. Here immunoSEQ multiplex PCR was the method, and the copy in TCRdb shows in-frame clones only, minus some. The sample lists some 180,000 clones, 70% to 90% occurring once. The source was peripheral blood, collected after recovery from COVID-19. The receptors were gathered from a human donor who had recovered from COVID-19.

The chain has TRBV5-1 and TRBJ1-1, with D unresolved. Per germline, CDR1 SGHRS and CDR2 YFSETQ. The V end lost 2 bases, the J end lost 7 bases, and 6 bases lay between the germline ends. CDR3 size: 11 residues. CDR3 region: CASSLESEAFF. CDR3 DNA: TGCGCCAGCAGCTTAGAGAGTGAAGCTTTCTTT.

V gene TRBV5-5 combines with J gene TRBJ1-2, with 7 positions matching TRBD1. CDR1 and CDR2 from the germline V gene are SGHKS and YYEKEE (reference sequence). The CDR3 contains 15 residues. V gave up 4 bases and J gave up 6 bases; unmatched junction bases: 12. This chain's CDR3 is CASSGTLTGFNGYTF. In DNA form, the CDR3 reads TGTGCCAGCAGCGGGACCTTGACAGGGTTCAATGGCTACACCTTC.

J is TRBJ2-5 and V is TRBV27, with D possibly TRBD2 on 5 matching bases. The V gene lost 4 bases and the J gene lost 3 bases, with 9 bases spanning the gap. CDR1 MNHEY and CDR2 SMNVEV come from the germline V gene (reference sequence). CDR3 length: 13 residues. The CDR3 DNA reads TGTGCCAGCAGTTCTCTGAGGGAAGAGACCCAGTACTTC. Protein product: CASSSLREETQYF.

The chain has TRBV25-1 and TRBJ1-1; tentatively, D is TRBD1 (6 bases). The ends were cut back, 8 bases at V and 10 bases at J, with 17 bases in the middle. The CDR3 covers 12 residues. Germline V gene lookup returns CDR1 MGHDK and CDR2 SYGVNS. The CDR3 reads CASYSGTTGAFF. The CDR3 nucleotides read TGTGCCAGCTATTCCGGGACAACAGGAGCTTTCTTT.

CDR3 nucleotides: TGCAGCGCCACTAGCGGGGGACAAGAGACCCAGTACTTC. Residues: CSATSGGQETQYF. The chain couples TRBV29-1 to TRBJ2-5; 11 positions match TRBD2. CDR1 is SQVTM, CDR2 ANQGSEA, per germline. V lost 7 bases, J lost 2 bases, and 3 bases stayed unmatched. The CDR3 runs to 13 residues. Together with reference TRBV29-1 and TRBJ2-5, the CDR3 gives the full variable domain: SAVISQKPSRDICQRGTSLTIQCQVDSQVTMMFWYRQQPGQSLTLIATANQGSEATYESGFVIDKFPISRPNLTFSTLTVSNMSPEDSSIYLCSATSGGQETQYFGPGTRLLVL.

The chain is built from TRBV7-3 and TRBJ2-1, with 7 bases lining up with TRBD2. Trimming removed 4 bases from V and 9 bases from J; junction bases left unmatched: 6. The CDR3 extends over 13 amino acids. Germline V gives CDR1 SGHTA, CDR2 FQGTGA. CDR3 DNA: TGTGCCAGCAGCTCGGGGGGATCCGGTGAGCAGTTCTTC. It translates to CASSSGGSGEQFF.

The chain has TRBV10-3 and TRBJ1-1; TRBD1 agrees at 7 bases. With V trimmed by 4 bases and J by 1 base, 12 bases remained unmatched. The CDR3 totals 17 residues. Germline V CDR1 and CDR2: ENHRY, SYGVKD. The CDR3 here is CAISATGRTFANTEAFF. The CDR3 coding sequence is TGTGCCATCAGTGCGACAGGGAGGACTTTCGCGAACACTGAAGCTTTCTTT.

The rearrangement links TRBV7-2 to TRBJ2-5; the D is unclear. V gave up 1 base and J gave up 3 bases, with 9 bases separating them. The CDR3 consists of 14 residues. In germline, CDR1 is SGHTA, CDR2 FQGNSA. The CDR3 nucleotides read TGTGCCAGCAGCTTAGTCATGGCAGAAGAGACCCAGTACTTC. Translation gives CASSLVMAEETQYF.

The chain uses TRBV28 and TRBJ2-5; D unclear. CDR1 MDHEN and CDR2 SYDVKM come from the germline V gene. This CDR3 is 13 amino acids long. V lost 3 bases to trimming and J lost 5 bases, with 10 bases between them. The CDR3 coding sequence is TGTGCCAGCAGTTTGCCGGGTCGGGAGACCCAGTACTTC. Translated: CASSLPGRETQYF.

The chain has TRBV7-2 and TRBJ2-1; TRBD1 aligns across 10 bases. Trimming took 4 bases from V and 10 from J; bases not matched to a gene: 7. The CDR3 has 14 amino acids. CDR1 SGHTA and CDR2 FQGNSA come from the germline V gene. CDR3 sequence: CASSSWTGGGEQFF. The DNA of the CDR3 is TGTGCCAGCAGCTCTTGGACAGGGGGAGGCGAGCAGTTCTTC.

This clone was seen once. J is TRBJ2-4 and V is TRBV5-1, with 8 bases aligning to TRBD1. This CDR3 has 16 residues. V lost 1 base to trimming and J lost 9 bases; unmatched junction nucleotides: 12. Per germline, CDR1 SGHRS and CDR2 YFSETQ. Here the CDR3 reads CASSLSNRQGQAIQYF. The DNA of the CDR3 is TGCGCCAGCAGCTTGTCGAACCGACAGGGGCAAGCCATTCAGTACTTC.

Details on this clone: Other DNA sequences within the sample encode an identical CDR3. V usage is TRBV19 and J usage is TRBJ2-7; 7 positions agree with TRBD1. Germline loops: CDR1 LNHDA, CDR2 SQIVND (reference sequence). There are 13 residues in the CDR3. V lost 6 bases and J lost 0; bases outside the gene matches: 2. This CDR3 is CASRGTASYEQYF. CDR3 nucleotides: TGTGCCAGTAGGGGGACAGCCTCCTACGAGCAGTACTTC. Drawing the rest from reference TRBV19 and TRBJ2-7, the complete variable domain is DGGITQSPKYLFRKEGQNVTLSCEQNLNHDAMYWYRQDPGQGLRLIYYSQIVNDFQKGDIAEGYSVSREKKESFPLTVTSAQKNPTAFYLCASRGTASYEQYFGPGTRLTVT.

V usage is TRBV11-3 and J usage is TRBJ2-1, with 7 bases fitting TRBD1. The CDR3 loop spans 17 amino acids. J was trimmed by 3 bases and V by 0 bases; bases with no gene match: 8. Germline V lookup: CDR1 SGHNT, CDR2 YENEEA. CDR3 bases: TGTGCCAGCAGCTTAGAAGGGACAGCCAGCCTCTACAATGAGCAGTTCTTC. Translating gives CASSLEGTASLYNEQFF.

The V gene is TRBV19, the J gene TRBJ1-1; the match to TRBD1 covers 8 bases. Germline loops: CDR1 LNHDA, CDR2 SQIVND (reference sequence). The V and J ends lost 3 bases and 1 base, in that order; junction bases with no gene match: 10. CDR3 length equals 17 residues. CDR3 loop: CASSMGGQGGWNTEAFF. CDR3 nucleotide sequence: TGTGCCAGTAGTATGGGCGGACAGGGAGGCTGGAACACTGAAGCTTTCTTT.

The rearrangement joins TRBV11-3 to TRBJ2-1; D is perhaps TRBD1 or TRBD2 (5 bases each). In germline, CDR1 is SGHNT, CDR2 YENEEA. Trimming pared 5 bases from V and 8 bases from J, leaving 16 bases between. CDR3 length: 14 amino acids. DNA of the CDR3: TGTGCCAGCAGCCCCTCACGGGGCATGGATGAGCAGTTCTTC. This translates into CASSPSRGMDEQFF.

J is TRBJ1-1 and V is TRBV30; D is perhaps TRBD1 (6 bases). The V gene lost 0 bases and the J gene lost 1 base, with 15 bases spanning the gap. Germline CDR1 GTSNPN, CDR2 SVGIG (reference sequence). This CDR3 spans 16 amino acids. DNA of the CDR3: TGTGCCTGGAGTGTACTAATAGGACAGCCGAACACTGAAGCTTTCTTT. This gives the protein CAWSVLIGQPNTEAFF.

The chain combines TRBV7-2 with TRBJ2-7, with D maybe TRBD2 (7 bases). The CDR3 totals 17 residues. Trimming took off 1 base at V and 3 bases at J, with 19 bases between the two ends. Germline V gene lookup returns CDR1 SGHTA and CDR2 FQGNSA. In DNA form, the CDR3 reads TGTGCCAGCAGCTTAGGGATGTTGGGCGGGGGACACTACGAGCAGTACTTC. As protein: CASSLGMLGGGHYEQYF.

V and J are TRBV7-3 and TRBJ2-6; D is unclear. The V gene lost 1 base and the J gene lost 1 base, with 5 bases spanning the gap. Looked up from germline, CDR1 is SGHTA and CDR2 is FQGTGA. CDR3 length equals 15 residues. Written as DNA, the CDR3 is TGTGCCAGCAGCTTAAGGGGTTCTGGGGCCAACGTCCTGACTTTC. Translated, it gives CASSLRGSGANVLTF.

The V gene is TRBV5-1, the J gene TRBJ2-2, with D tentatively TRBD1 (6 bases). Per germline, CDR1 SGHRS and CDR2 YFSETQ. The CDR3 is made up of 16 amino acids. V lost 0 bases and J lost 3, with 12 bases in between. CDR3 in DNA: TGCGCCAGCAGCTTGGGGGGGCCCGTGGACACCGGGGAGCTGTTTTTT. Protein product: CASSLGGPVDTGELFF.

This clone was found a few times. The V and J genes are TRBV7-9 and TRBJ1-5; D gene ambiguous. The germline gives CDR1 SEHNR, CDR2 FQNEAQ (reference sequence). V lost 0 bases, J lost 5 bases, and 5 bases lay in between. This CDR3 is built from 13 residues. CDR3 loop: CASSLAGHQPQHF. CDR3 bases: TGTGCCAGCAGCTTAGCAGGGCATCAGCCCCAGCATTTT.

The chain carries TRBV12-2 and TRBJ2-2; the DNA was not used to check the table's D call, TRBD1. TRBV12-2 is a known pseudogene. The CDR3 length is 20 residues. The CDR3 loop is CASRPNRGQGFTTNTGELFF. The CDR3, as DNA: TGTGCAAGTCGCCCGAACAGGGGACAGGGCTTTACCACGAACACCGGGGAGCTGTTTTTT.

A few counts support this clone. The V call is TRBV13, the J call TRBJ2-5; 10 bases line up with TRBD2. Germline loops: CDR1 PRHDT, CDR2 FYEKMQ (reference sequence). V shed 2 bases, J shed 5 bases, and the junction held 11 bases outside the gene matches. The CDR3 extends over 17 amino acids. DNA of the CDR3: TGTGCCAGCAGCTTACGTTTCCTAGCGGGGGAAGGTGAGACCCAGTACTTC. It encodes CASSLRFLAGEGETQYF. Full variable domain (rest looked up from reference TRBV13 and TRBJ2-5): AAGVIQSPRHLIKEKRETATLKCYPIPRHDTVYWYQQGPGQDPQFLISFYEKMQSDKGSIPDRFSAQQFSDYHSELNMSSLELGDSALYFCASSLRFLAGEGETQYFGPGTRLLVL.

The V gene is TRBV6-6, the J gene TRBJ2-3; TRBD1 agrees at 8 bases. Germline CDR1 MNHNY, CDR2 SVGAGI (reference sequence). The J segment lost 3 bases and the V segment lost 6 bases, leaving 8 bases of the junction unmatched. The CDR3 length is 15 residues. CDR3 DNA sequence: TGTGCCAGCAGGTCCGGGACAGGAGGTACAGATACGCAGTATTTT. Translating gives CASRSGTGGTDTQYF.

CDR3 coding DNA: TGCGCCAGCAGTAGCCCCCAACTAGCGGGCTACGAGCAGTACTTC. As protein: CASSSPQLAGYEQYF. V and J are TRBV10-2 and TRBJ2-7; 9 positions match TRBD2. The germline V gene encodes CDR1 WSHSY and CDR2 SAAADI. The CDR3 is 15 residues long. Trimming removed 5 bases from V and 3 bases from J; junction bases left unmatched: 8.

This rearrangement joins TRBV5-1 to TRBJ1-5, with D unresolved. V was clipped by 0 bases and J by 7 bases, with 14 bases between them. The CDR3 is 15 amino acids. Germline CDR1 and CDR2: SGHRS and YFSETQ. The DNA of the CDR3 is TGCGCCAGCAGCTTGGGTGAGGTAACCGGCCAGCCCCAGCATTTT. Translated: CASSLGEVTGQPQHF.

This sequence joins TRBV5-1 and TRBJ1-1; 7 bases agree with TRBD1. V lost 7 bases, J lost 5 bases, and 14 bases stayed unmatched. The CDR3 sequence is 15 residues long. Germline-derived CDR1 and CDR2 are SGHRS and YFSETQ. In DNA, the CDR3 is TGCGCCAGCTCCAAAGAGGGGGCTAGAGGAACTGAAGCTTTCTTT. It codes for CASSKEGARGTEAFF. Supplemented by reference TRBV5-1 and TRBJ1-1, the full variable domain reads KAGVTQTPRYLIKTRGQQVTLSCSPISGHRSVSWYQQTPGQGLQFLFEYFSETQRNKGNFPGRFSGRQFSNSRSEMNVSTLELGDSALYLCASSKEGARGTEAFFGQGTRLTVV.

The chain joins TRBV19 to TRBJ1-2; TRBD1 agrees at 8 bases. V lost 7 bases, J lost 7 bases, and 14 bases stayed unmatched. This CDR3 contains 15 residues. Germline V gives CDR1 LNHDA, CDR2 SQIVND (reference sequence). The CDR3: CASTNPMRDRTGYTF. CDR3 sequence (DNA): TGTGCCAGTACCAACCCGATGAGGGACAGGACTGGCTACACCTTC.

V is TRBV5-1 and J is TRBJ2-5; 13 nucleotides match TRBD2. This CDR3 region has 17 residues. CDR1 and CDR2 (germline): SGHRS, YFSETQ. With 2 bases clipped from V and 5 bases from J, the junction kept 9 bases outside the gene matches. The CDR3 is CASSFSYGTSGTETQYF. For the CDR3, the DNA is TGCGCCAGCAGCTTTTCCTACGGGACTAGCGGGACGGAGACCCAGTACTTC.

About this clone itself: Distinct nucleotide sequences in the sample also encode this CDR3. The chain links TRBV9 to TRBJ2-2; 10 bases fit TRBD2. Germline V gene lookup returns CDR1 SGDLS and CDR2 YYNGEE. The CDR3 has 15 residues. V was pared by 2 bases and J by 3 bases, with 1 base of the junction left unmatched. The CDR3 spells CASSVSGRDTGELFF. DNA of the CDR3: TGTGCCAGCAGCGTCAGCGGGAGGGACACCGGGGAGCTGTTTTTT.

The chain recombines TRBV5-6 with TRBJ1-4; 9 positions match TRBD1. Trimming at V came to 3 bases and at J to 13 bases, leaving 13 bases not matched to a gene. The length of the CDR3 is 15 residues. Germline lookup yields CDR1 SGHDT and CDR2 YYEEEE. The CDR3 is CASSSSGTGSSGLFF. The CDR3 DNA sequence: TGTGCCAGCAGCTCGAGCGGGACAGGGTCTTCGGGACTGTTTTTT.

CDR3 region: CASSVLGGAEAFF. The CDR3 DNA is TGTGCCAGCAGCGTGCTGGGCGGGGCTGAAGCTTTCTTT. V and J are TRBV2 and TRBJ1-1; D not certain. This CDR3 is 13 amino acids long. V dropped 6 bases and J dropped 6 bases, with 14 bases sitting between them. From germline, CDR1 is SNHLY and CDR2 FYNNEI.

This chain joins TRBV6-5 and TRBJ1-2; no clear D. Germline V gene sequence: CDR1 MNHEY, CDR2 SVGAGI. The V end lost 7 bases, the J end lost 0 bases, and 9 bases lay between the germline ends. This CDR3 is built from 13 residues. The CDR3 DNA follows: TGTGCCAGCACAGGCAGGACTAACTATGGCTACACCTTC. It is translated as CASTGRTNYGYTF.